The next 10 T cell receptor beta chains were all read from a single sample in a study of CD8+CD57+ T cells in acquired aplastic anemia. For CDR3 and TCR beta VDJ profiling, genomic DNA was the template used. Via MiXCR, TCRdb re-called the reads, giving one row per CDR3 protein. This sample has about 190,000 distinct CDR3 sequences, with 54% found just once. The source material was sorted CD4+, CD8+, or CD8+CD57+ T cells (not recorded which) from PBMCs. These receptors were collected from a human donor in good health, serving as a control.

V and J are TRBV9 and TRBJ2-3; no reliable D call. Trimming took 5 bases from V and 3 from J, leaving 7 bases between them. From germline, CDR1 is SGDLS and CDR2 YYNGEE. CDR3 length equals 12 residues. CDR3 coding DNA: TGTGCCAGCAGGGCATATACAGATACGCAGTATTTT. Its translation is CASRAYTDTQYF.

This clonotype came up once. The chain uses TRBV7-2 and TRBJ2-1; 7 bases are shared with TRBD1. Germline V CDR1 and CDR2: SGHTA, FQGNSA. The CDR3 has 14 amino acids. V trimming: 2 bases; J trimming: 2 bases; junction bases outside the gene matches: 0. CDR3 in amino acids: CASSLQGAYNEQFF. The CDR3 region has the DNA TGTGCCAGCAGCTTACAGGGGGCCTACAATGAGCAGTTCTTC.

The CDR3 DNA follows: TGTGCCAGCAGCTTAACGAGGGGAAAAGACAGGGGGCGCGCGGCTTTCTTT. Protein sequence: CASSLTRGKDRGRAAFF. V usage is TRBV7-2 and J usage is TRBJ1-1, with 10 bases fitting TRBD1. Germline CDR1 reads SGHTA; CDR2 reads FQGNSA. The CDR3 is made up of 17 amino acids. J was trimmed by 11 bases and V by 2 bases; bases with no gene match: 17.

The chain couples TRBV12-3 or TRBV12-4 to TRBJ2-6; D is possibly TRBD1 or TRBD2 (5 bases each). The CDR3 consists of 18 residues. V shed 1 base and J shed 4 bases, with 17 bases lying between them. As DNA, the CDR3 is TGTGCCAGCAGTTTAGGAACCCGGGGCTTGGAAGGGGCCAACGTCCTGACTTTC. Its translation is CASSLGTRGLEGANVLTF.

Note on this clonotype: It is likely a read error, because the conserved phenylalanine at the end of the CDR3 is missing. It is unclear where the CDR3 begins or ends on the DNA, so no DNA is shown, and the CDR3 is as TCRdb lists it. This chain joins TRBV7-3 and TRBJ2-5; TRBD1 is the table's D call and was not checked against the DNA. A total of 8 residues make up the CDR3, ends included. Looked up from germline, CDR1 is SGHTA and CDR2 is FQGTGA. CDR3 protein: CASSPVPR.

This chain connects TRBV6-6 to TRBJ1-1; 7 bases are shared with TRBD1. Trimming removed 0 bases from V and 11 bases from J; junction bases left unmatched: 9. The CDR3 totals 14 residues. Germline-derived CDR1 and CDR2 are MNHNY and SVGAGI (reference sequence). The CDR3 spells CASSYSDTGESAFF. Written as DNA, the CDR3 is TGTGCCAGCAGTTACTCAGATACAGGGGAAAGTGCTTTCTTT.

The J gene is TRBJ1-5, the V gene TRBV9, with 7 bases that match TRBD1. The germline V gene has CDR1 SGDLS and CDR2 YYNGEE. The V gene end was trimmed by 4 bases and the J gene end by 2 bases; junction bases not matched to a gene: 9. CDR3 length equals 16 residues. The CDR3 is CASSSGGDSRNQPQHF. The CDR3 bases are TGTGCCAGCAGCTCAGGGGGGGACAGCCGCAATCAGCCCCAGCATTTT.

This clonotype showed up many times. The J gene is TRBJ2-1, the V gene TRBV7-8; TRBD1 matches 9 bases. Germline V gene data show CDR1 as SGHVS and CDR2 as FQNEAQ. J lost 1 base, V lost 4 bases, and 2 bases had no gene match. The CDR3 is made up of 15 amino acids. The CDR3 loop is CASSSGTGSYNEQFF. The DNA of the CDR3 is TGTGCCAGCAGCTCCGGGACAGGGTCCTACAATGAGCAGTTCTTC.

V is TRBV19 and J is TRBJ2-7, with D unresolved. The V and J ends lost 6 bases and 2 bases respectively, with 17 bases between them. The CDR3 loop spans 15 amino acids. Germline CDR1 is LNHDA and CDR2 is SQIVND (reference sequence). CDR3 coding DNA: TGTGCCAGTAGCATCGCGGTAGGCTCCCCCTACGAGCAGTACTTC. Protein sequence: CASSIAVGSPYEQYF. The whole variable domain, filled in from reference TRBV19 and TRBJ2-7, reads DGGITQSPKYLFRKEGQNVTLSCEQNLNHDAMYWYRQDPGQGLRLIYYSQIVNDFQKGDIAEGYSVSREKKESFPLTVTSAQKNPTAFYLCASSIAVGSPYEQYFGPGTRLTVT.

The V gene is TRBV29-1, the J gene TRBJ2-1; a possible D gene is TRBD2 (5 bases). Trimming cost V 6 bases and J 4 bases, with 13 bases left between them. The CDR3 covers 13 residues. CDR1 and CDR2 from the germline V gene are SQVTM and ANQGSEA. The CDR3 sequence: CSVYPGSYNEQFF. CDR3 coding DNA: TGCAGCGTCTACCCGGGGTCTTACAATGAGCAGTTCTTC.